Presented here are 17 T cell receptor beta chains from one specimen sequenced in a study of shared clonotypes between healthy human individuals. TCRdb keeps only in-frame clones here, not all; method: immunoSEQ multiplex PCR. The table includes some 500,000 clones, 90% to 97% detected once. The source material was naive CD4+ T cells sorted from blood. The subset here: CD45RA+ positively selected. The receptors were gathered from a woman aged 25-40 years in good health.

The V call is TRBV5-1, the J call TRBJ2-3; 8 bases align to TRBD1. The V gene end was trimmed by 3 bases and the J gene end by 0 bases; junction bases not matched to a gene: 6. Germline V gene lookup returns CDR1 SGHRS and CDR2 YFSETQ. The CDR3 contains 16 residues. The CDR3 is CASSSDRAKSTDTQYF. The CDR3 DNA sequence: TGCGCCAGCAGCTCGGACAGGGCGAAAAGCACAGATACGCAGTATTTT.

This rearrangement joins TRBV27 to TRBJ2-3; 9 nucleotides match TRBD1. J was trimmed by 2 bases and V by 6 bases; bases with no gene match: 12. Per the germline V gene, CDR1 is MNHEY and CDR2 is SMNVEV (reference sequence). The CDR3 totals 17 residues. The chain's CDR3 is CASSPGDRGRFTDTQYF. The CDR3 DNA reads as TGTGCCAGCAGCCCAGGCGACAGGGGGAGGTTCACAGATACGCAGTATTTT.

The V gene is TRBV18, the J gene TRBJ1-1; D may be TRBD1 (5 bases). The V end lost 2 bases, the J end lost 6 bases, and 16 bases lay between the germline ends. CDR1 is KGHSH and CDR2 is LQKENI in the germline V gene. This CDR3 spans 15 amino acids. The CDR3 spells CASSPEGRRRAEAFF. The DNA of the CDR3 is TGTGCCAGCTCACCAGAGGGGCGGCGGAGGGCTGAAGCTTTCTTT. Variable domain in full (rest from reference TRBV18 and TRBJ1-1): NAGVMQNPRHLVRRRGQEARLRCSPMKGHSHVYWYRQLPEEGLKFMVYLQKENIIDESGMPKERFSAEFPKEGPSILRIQQVVRGDSAAYFCASSPEGRRRAEAFFGQGTRLTVV.

The chain combines TRBV6-5 with TRBJ2-7; D uncertain. The V and J ends lost 0 bases and 6 bases respectively, with 12 bases between them. Germline V gene data show CDR1 as MNHEY and CDR2 as SVGAGI. The CDR3 sequence is 14 residues long. In nucleotides, the CDR3 is TGTGCCAGCAGTTACTCGTGGGAAACGAGCGAGCAGTACTTC. This gives the protein CASSYSWETSEQYF.

This chain connects TRBV7-9 to TRBJ1-2; D is unresolved. The CDR3 totals 13 residues. V was trimmed by 3 bases and J by 2 bases, leaving 7 bases between them. Germline V gives CDR1 SEHNR, CDR2 FQNEAQ (reference sequence). CDR3 nucleotide sequence: TGTGCCAGCAGCTTTACAGACAACTATGGCTACACCTTC. Its protein product is CASSFTDNYGYTF.

In its sample, this clone was seen once. The chain carries TRBV4-1 and TRBJ2-5; TRBD1 matches 7 bases. This CDR3 has 14 residues. J gave up 2 bases and V 3 bases, and 3 bases lay outside the gene matches. Per germline, CDR1 MGHRA and CDR2 YSYEKL. The CDR3 DNA follows: TGCGCCAGCAGCCAGGGACAGAATCAAGAGACCCAGTACTTC. Protein: CASSQGQNQETQYF.

This clone was detected once. The chain employs TRBV25-1 and TRBJ1-4; D is perhaps TRBD1 (6 bases). Germline V CDR1 and CDR2: MGHDK, SYGVNS. The CDR3 has 16 residues. V lost 5 bases and J 3 bases, leaving 16 bases between the germline ends. As DNA, the CDR3 is TGTGCCAGCAGTCTCCAAACAGGGTCAGCTAATGAAAAACTGTTTTTT. This encodes CASSLQTGSANEKLFF.

There are a few counts of this clone. The V call is TRBV6-6, the J call TRBJ2-7; D might be TRBD1 (5 bases). The CDR3 runs to 12 residues. V lost 6 bases to trimming and J lost 3 bases, with 9 bases between them. Germline V lookup: CDR1 MNHNY, CDR2 SVGAGI (reference sequence). As DNA, the CDR3 is TGTGCCAGCAGCCGCAGGGACTACGAGCAGTACTTC. Amino acids: CASSRRDYEQYF.

The chain combines TRBV7-2 with TRBJ2-5, with D perhaps matching TRBD2 (6 bases). This CDR3 is built from 15 residues. The germline CDR1 and CDR2 sequences are SGHTA and FQGNSA. Trimming cost V 5 bases and J 5 bases, with 18 bases left between them. The CDR3 bases are TGTGCCAGCAGCGCTACCCCCGGGGGACTCGAGACCCAGTACTTC. This translates into CASSATPGGLETQYF.

The rearrangement links TRBV6-4 to TRBJ1-2, with TRBD1 as a possible D gene (6 bases). Trimming stripped 1 base from V and 4 bases from J, with 13 bases between. Germline CDR1 is MRHNA and CDR2 is SNTAGT. This CDR3 is built from 15 residues. CDR3 sequence (DNA): TGTGCCAGCAGTGACTTGGGGGGCAGTGGCTATGGCTACACCTTC. This encodes CASSDLGGSGYGYTF.

The rearrangement joins TRBV25-1 to TRBJ2-4; D not certain. CDR1 is MGHDK and CDR2 is SYGVNS in the germline V gene. The V end lost 3 bases, the J end lost 4 bases, and 7 bases lay between the germline ends. This CDR3 has 13 residues. The CDR3 sequence: CASSEYSKNIQYF. The CDR3 bases are TGTGCCAGCAGTGAGTACAGTAAAAACATTCAGTACTTC.

This chain links TRBV27 with TRBJ2-5, with D perhaps matching TRBD2 (7 bases). Germline V gene data show CDR1 as MNHEY and CDR2 as SMNVEV (reference sequence). Trimming cost V 10 bases and J 11 bases, with 29 bases left between them. CDR3 length: 15 amino acids. CDR3: CATTARGEGLGEQYF. CDR3 coding DNA: TGTGCCACTACGGCTAGGGGGGAGGGCCTTGGTGAGCAGTACTTC.

J is TRBJ2-1 and V is TRBV27; no definite D call. Trimming left V 7 bases short and J 6 bases short, with 13 bases between. Germline CDR1 MNHEY, CDR2 SMNVEV (reference sequence). The CDR3 runs to 13 residues. This CDR3 reads CASKGLVLNEQFF. The CDR3, as DNA: TGTGCCAGCAAAGGATTAGTTCTCAATGAGCAGTTCTTC.

This rearrangement joins TRBV28 to TRBJ1-2, with 9 bases aligning to TRBD1. Germline-derived CDR1 and CDR2 are MDHEN and SYDVKM. Losses at the gene ends were 6 bases for V and 5 bases for J; bases not matched to a gene: 10. The CDR3 is 15 amino acids. The CDR3 nucleotides read TGTGCCAGCAGAACCACAGGGGGCTTATTTTATGGCTACACCTTC. Encoded protein: CASRTTGGLFYGYTF.

The rearrangement uses TRBV7-2 and TRBJ2-3; TRBD2 aligns across 9 bases. Germline CDR1 is SGHTA and CDR2 is FQGNSA. The CDR3 sequence is 15 residues long. Trimming at V came to 3 bases and at J to 3 bases, leaving 4 bases not matched to a gene. The DNA of the CDR3 is TGTGCCAGCAGCTTTGGCGCGGGAGGGACAGATACGCAGTATTTT. Encoded protein: CASSFGAGGTDTQYF. Full variable domain (remainder filled in from reference TRBV7-2 and TRBJ2-3): GAGVSQSPSNKVTEKGKDVELRCDPISGHTALYWYRQSLGQGLEFLIYFQGNSAPDKSGLPSDRFSAERTGGSVSTLTIQRTQQEDSAVYLCASSFGAGGTDTQYFGPGTRLTVL.

V usage is TRBV28 and J usage is TRBJ1-2; 9 nucleotides match TRBD1. V lost 4 bases and J lost 7; bases outside the gene matches: 10. The CDR3 length is 15 residues. Looked up from germline, CDR1 is MDHEN and CDR2 is SYDVKM. CDR3 sequence (DNA): TGTGCCAGCAGTTCTGCGGACAGGGGTCGGAGTGGCTACACCTTC. Translation gives CASSSADRGRSGYTF.

In DNA form, the CDR3 reads TGTGCCAGCCACCGGGACGGGCCCCAGCATTTT. Encoded protein: CASHRDGPQHF. The chain is built from TRBV2 and TRBJ1-5; D is possibly TRBD1 (5 bases). Per germline, CDR1 SNHLY and CDR2 FYNNEI. This CDR3 spans 11 amino acids. Between the trimmed V and J ends, which lost 8 bases and 9 bases, there was a span of 11 bases.